This is a list of T cell receptor beta chains from one sample in a study of T cells in Graves' hyperthyroidism and ophthalmopathy. Using its own MiXCR run on the multiplex PCR reads, TCRdb lists one record per CDR3 protein. Here the sample spans 250,000 to 300,000 distinct CDR3 sequences, roughly 13% being singletons. Sequenced: blood. These receptors were collected from a middle-aged woman with Graves' hyperthyroidism. Both conserved end residues are part of each CDR3. Fields, in order: J gene, D gene, clone size, V gene, CDR3 DNA, CDR3 protein. The D gene is left open where the match is weak. Size tells how often a clone was seen (once, few, many) or the class of an expanded clone, and some rows leave it out.

j_call: TRBJ1-1
d_call: .
clone_size: many
v_call: TRBV3-1
cdr3_nt: TGTGCCAGCAGCCCCCTAAGGCAGGGAACTGAAGCTTTCTTT
cdr3_aa: CASSPLRQGTEAFF

j_call: TRBJ2-6
d_call: .
clone_size: many
v_call: TRBV27
cdr3_nt: TGTGCCAGCAGTTCCGCGGGCAGGGCCGGATTCTCTGGGGCCAACGTCCTGACTTTC
cdr3_aa: CASSSAGRAGFSGANVLTF

j_call: TRBJ2-1
d_call: TRBD2
clone_size: once
v_call: TRBV18
cdr3_nt: TGTGCCAGCTCAGTTAGCGGGAGCAATGAGCAGTTCTTC
cdr3_aa: CASSVSGSNEQFF

j_call: TRBJ2-5
d_call: .
clone_size: many
v_call: TRBV12-3/TRBV12-4
cdr3_nt: TGTGCCAGCAGCTTAAACTATGGGGAAGAGACCCAGTACTTC
cdr3_aa: CASSLNYGEETQYF

j_call: TRBJ2-5
d_call: TRBD1
clone_size: many
v_call: TRBV7-9
cdr3_nt: TGTGCCAGCAGCTCCACGGACAGGGGAGACCAAGAGACCCAGTACTTC
cdr3_aa: CASSSTDRGDQETQYF

j_call: TRBJ1-6
d_call: .
clone_size: .
v_call: TRBV9
cdr3_nt: TGTGCCAGCAGCCCCACCCTAGGGAGCTCCTATAATTCACCCCTCCACTTT
cdr3_aa: CASSPTLGSSYNSPLHF

j_call: TRBJ1-2
d_call: TRBD1
clone_size: .
v_call: TRBV12-3/TRBV12-4
cdr3_nt: TGTGCCAGCACCCTGGACAGGGACTATGGCTACACCTTC
cdr3_aa: CASTLDRDYGYTF

j_call: TRBJ1-4
d_call: .
clone_size: many
v_call: TRBV6-1
cdr3_nt: TGTGCCAGCAGTGAATTTCAGGACAGTTATGAAAAACTGTTTTTT
cdr3_aa: CASSEFQDSYEKLFF

j_call: TRBJ2-5
d_call: .
clone_size: many
v_call: TRBV20-1
cdr3_nt: TGCAGTGCTATTTCAGCACGAGAGACCCAGTACTTC
cdr3_aa: CSAISARETQYF

j_call: TRBJ2-5
d_call: .
clone_size: many
v_call: TRBV7-2
cdr3_nt: TGTGCCAGCAGCTTATCTATACAAGAGACCCAGTACTTC
cdr3_aa: CASSLSIQETQYF

j_call: TRBJ2-3
d_call: .
clone_size: many
v_call: TRBV27
cdr3_nt: TGTGCCAGCACCTCATTAGGGGCCAATACGCAGTATTTT
cdr3_aa: CASTSLGANTQYF

j_call: TRBJ2-2
d_call: .
clone_size: many
v_call: TRBV12-3/TRBV12-4
cdr3_nt: TGTGCCAGCATGGCTAGCCGGAACACCGGGGAGCTGTTTTTT
cdr3_aa: CASMASRNTGELFF

j_call: TRBJ2-5
d_call: .
clone_size: .
v_call: TRBV3-1
cdr3_nt: TGTGCCACCGACGACACCGTGGGAGGCCTAGAGACCCAGTACTTC
cdr3_aa: CATDDTVGGLETQYF

j_call: TRBJ1-1
d_call: .
clone_size: many
v_call: TRBV15
cdr3_nt: TGTGCCACCAGCAGAGGTTCAGGCCTGCGTACTGAAGCTTTCTTT
cdr3_aa: CATSRGSGLRTEAFF

j_call: TRBJ1-1
d_call: .
clone_size: many
v_call: TRBV7-2
cdr3_nt: TGTGCCAGCAGCTTATGGTCGGCATCAAGCACTGAAGCTTTCTTT
cdr3_aa: CASSLWSASSTEAFF

j_call: TRBJ2-1
d_call: .
clone_size: many
v_call: TRBV7-8
cdr3_nt: TGTGCCAGCAGCGAGACCGGGAGCCCCTACAATGAGCAGTTCTTC
cdr3_aa: CASSETGSPYNEQFF

j_call: TRBJ2-1
d_call: TRBD1
clone_size: many
v_call: TRBV5-6
cdr3_nt: TGTGCCAGCAGATTGACAGGGTTGACGGGTGAGCAGTTCTTC
cdr3_aa: CASRLTGLTGEQFF

j_call: TRBJ1-5
d_call: .
clone_size: many
v_call: TRBV20-1
cdr3_nt: TGCAGTGCTAGGGTCCTTGGGGGCAATCAGCCCCAGCATTTT
cdr3_aa: CSARVLGGNQPQHF

j_call: TRBJ1-1
d_call: .
clone_size: many
v_call: TRBV18
cdr3_nt: TGTGCCAGCTCACAGGAGGAAATAGCTTTCTTT
cdr3_aa: CASSQEEIAFF

j_call: TRBJ1-2
d_call: TRBD1
clone_size: many
v_call: TRBV5-1
cdr3_nt: TGCGCCAGCAGCTTGGATGCGACAGGGGTCCTTACTAACTATGGCTACACCTTC
cdr3_aa: CASSLDATGVLTNYGYTF

j_call: TRBJ2-1
d_call: TRBD2
clone_size: many
v_call: TRBV27
cdr3_nt: TGTGCCAGCAGTTTAAGGGCCGGGAGGCCCTACAATGAGCAGTTCTTC
cdr3_aa: CASSLRAGRPYNEQFF

j_call: TRBJ2-7
d_call: TRBD2
clone_size: few
v_call: TRBV28
cdr3_nt: TGTGCCCGCAGTCCCGGACTAGCGGGAGGGCCCTACGAGCAGTGCTTC
cdr3_aa: CARSPGLAGGPYEQCF

j_call: TRBJ2-5
d_call: .
clone_size: few
v_call: TRBV5-1
cdr3_nt: TGCGCCAGCCAAGCGAGGCAGACCCTAGGGACCCAGTACTTC
cdr3_aa: CASQARQTLGTQYF

j_call: TRBJ1-2
d_call: TRBD1
clone_size: .
v_call: TRBV4-1
cdr3_nt: TGCGCCGGGCACAGGGGGCGCGACGGCTACACCTTC
cdr3_aa: CAGHRGRDGYTF

j_call: TRBJ1-5
d_call: TRBD1
clone_size: few
v_call: TRBV11-3
cdr3_nt: TGTGCCAGCAGCGAAGGAGGACAGGGCGGCAATCAGCCCCAGCATTTT
cdr3_aa: CASSEGGQGGNQPQHF

j_call: TRBJ1-2
d_call: TRBD1
clone_size: .
v_call: TRBV6-2/TRBV6-3
cdr3_nt: TGTGCCAGCAGTACCGGGACAGGGGTCTATGGCTACACCTTC
cdr3_aa: CASSTGTGVYGYTF

j_call: TRBJ1-3
d_call: .
clone_size: many
v_call: TRBV2
cdr3_nt: TGTGCCAGCAGGGATGGTTTCTCTGGAAACACCATATATTTT
cdr3_aa: CASRDGFSGNTIYF

j_call: TRBJ2-3
d_call: .
clone_size: many
v_call: TRBV5-1
cdr3_nt: TGCGCCAGCAGCCCACAGGGTTACACAGATACGCAGTATTTT
cdr3_aa: CASSPQGYTDTQYF

j_call: TRBJ1-3
d_call: .
clone_size: .
v_call: TRBV5-1
cdr3_nt: TGCGCCAGCAGACGCCAACCAGACTCTGGAAACACCATATATTTT
cdr3_aa: CASRRQPDSGNTIYF

j_call: TRBJ2-3
d_call: .
clone_size: .
v_call: TRBV19
cdr3_nt: TGTGCCAGCCGGCAGGGGCCTGGGGATACGCAGTATTTT
cdr3_aa: CASRQGPGDTQYF

j_call: TRBJ1-5
d_call: .
clone_size: many
v_call: TRBV27
cdr3_nt: TGTGCCAGCAGTTTATACCCCCCTCTCGGTGGGGGAAGCAATCAGCCCCAGCATTTT
cdr3_aa: CASSLYPPLGGGSNQPQHF

j_call: TRBJ1-1
d_call: TRBD1
clone_size: many
v_call: TRBV6-5
cdr3_nt: TGTGCCAGCAGTTACTCCACAGGGGGAACTGAAGCTTTCTTT
cdr3_aa: CASSYSTGGTEAFF

j_call: TRBJ1-2
d_call: .
clone_size: .
v_call: TRBV7-2
cdr3_nt: TGTGCCAGCAGCTTATCTCCCCGGACCAACTATGGCTACACCTTC
cdr3_aa: CASSLSPRTNYGYTF

j_call: TRBJ1-5
d_call: TRBD1
clone_size: many
v_call: TRBV15
cdr3_nt: TGTGCCACCAGCAGGGGAGGGACAGGCGGACAGCCCCAGCATTTT
cdr3_aa: CATSRGGTGGQPQHF

j_call: TRBJ2-1
d_call: .
clone_size: many
v_call: TRBV20-1
cdr3_nt: TGCAGTGCTAGAGCTAGAGCGGGTGCAAGCTCCTACAATGAGCAGTTCTTC
cdr3_aa: CSARARAGASSYNEQFF